The 6 T cell receptor beta chains in this list originate from one sample, sequenced in a study of CD8+ T cells in alopecia areata. The treatment denotes: oral pan-JAK inhibitor, 5-10 mg twice daily. Once RNA had been extracted, it was reverse transcribed into cDNA to act as the sequencing template. Method: immunoSEQ multiplex PCR; TCRdb's copy keeps in-frame clones and lacks some. This table has about 190,000 clones, approximately 56% appearing once. Specimen: CD4+ T cells sorted from blood, collected at week 4, from a patient treated with tofacitinib. The receptors come from a human donor with alopecia areata.

The chain recombines TRBV5-1 with TRBJ1-2; 7 positions match TRBD1. V gave up 5 bases and J gave up 4 bases; unmatched junction bases: 11. CDR1 and CDR2 (germline): SGHRS, YFSETQ. This CDR3 has 15 amino acids. The CDR3 DNA follows: TGCGCCAGCAGTGAAGGGACAGCAATTTCCTATGGCTACACCTTC. Translated, it gives CASSEGTAISYGYTF.

V usage is TRBV29-1 and J usage is TRBJ2-5; D is uncertain. The CDR3 consists of 11 residues. V lost 2 bases, J lost 5 bases, and 6 bases lay in between. Germline-derived CDR1 and CDR2 are SQVTM and ANQGSEA. The CDR3 reads CSVEKGETQYF. Written as DNA, the CDR3 is TGCAGCGTTGAAAAAGGGGAGACCCAGTACTTC.

V usage is TRBV7-9 and J usage is TRBJ1-1; maybe TRBD1 (5 bases). The ends were cut back, 4 bases at V and 4 bases at J, with 19 bases in the middle. The CDR3 runs to 16 residues. Germline-derived CDR1 and CDR2 are SEHNR and FQNEAQ (reference sequence). The CDR3 here is CASSSRLGQGGTEAFF. The CDR3 region has the DNA TGTGCCAGCAGCTCCCGACTGGGGCAAGGCGGCACTGAAGCTTTCTTT. The whole variable domain, filled in from reference TRBV7-9 and TRBJ1-1, reads DTGVSQNPRHKITKRGQNVTFRCDPISEHNRLYWYRQTLGQGPEFLTYFQNEAQLEKSRLLSDRFSAERPKGSFSTLEIQRTEQGDSAMYLCASSSRLGQGGTEAFFGQGTRLTVV.

Concerning this clone: Other nucleotide sequences in the sample specify the same CDR3. The chain couples TRBV9 to TRBJ2-3; no clear D. The CDR3 contains 12 residues. The V end lost 4 bases, the J end lost 3 bases, and 6 bases lay between the germline ends. Germline V lookup: CDR1 SGDLS, CDR2 YYNGEE. The DNA for the CDR3 is TGTGCCAGCAGCTCCGGTACAGATACGCAGTATTTT. Translating gives CASSSGTDTQYF.

V is TRBV30 and J is TRBJ2-7; 9 bases are a match to TRBD1. CDR1 is GTSNPN, CDR2 SVGIG, per germline (reference sequence). The CDR3 length is 14 residues. Trimming removed 0 bases from V and 9 bases from J; junction bases left unmatched: 9. The CDR3 DNA reads as TGTGCCTGGAGTGTTGGGACAGGGACTCGAGGGCAGTACTTC. It translates to CAWSVGTGTRGQYF.

The chain carries TRBV2 and TRBJ2-5; 8 nucleotides line up with TRBD1. CDR1 is SNHLY, CDR2 FYNNEI, per germline. The J segment lost 6 bases and the V segment lost 7 bases, leaving 7 bases of the junction unmatched. The CDR3 is made up of 13 amino acids. The CDR3 is CASIRQGSKTQYF. CDR3 DNA: TGTGCCAGCATTCGACAGGGGTCGAAGACCCAGTACTTC. Supplemented by reference TRBV2 and TRBJ2-5, the full variable domain reads EPEVTQTPSHQVTQMGQEVILRCVPISNHLYFYWYRQILGQKVEFLVSFYNNEISEKSEIFDDQFSVERPDGSNFTLKIRSTKLEDSAMYFCASIRQGSKTQYFGPGTRLLVL.